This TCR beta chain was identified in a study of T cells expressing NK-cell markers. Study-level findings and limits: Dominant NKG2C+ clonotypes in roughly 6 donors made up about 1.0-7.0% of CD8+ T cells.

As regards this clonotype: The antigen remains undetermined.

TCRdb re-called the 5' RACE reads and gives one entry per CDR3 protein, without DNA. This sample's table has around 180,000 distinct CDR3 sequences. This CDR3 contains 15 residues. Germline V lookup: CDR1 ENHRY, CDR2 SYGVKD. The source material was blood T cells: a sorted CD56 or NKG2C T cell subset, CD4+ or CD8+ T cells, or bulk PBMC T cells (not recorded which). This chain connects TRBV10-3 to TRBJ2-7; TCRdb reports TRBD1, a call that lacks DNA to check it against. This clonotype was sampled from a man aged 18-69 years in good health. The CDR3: CAISETGTGFYEQYF.